This entry is about one T cell receptor beta chain. What it binds is unknown. Generated by immunoSEQ multiplex PCR, the TCRdb table keeps only in-frame clones and is missing some. The sample records approximately 210,000 clones, around 86% being singletons. The data were obtained in a study of cytomegalovirus exposure and HLA in healthy donors. The donors were part of the validation cohort of fewer than 150 subjects. That cohort was separate from the first cohort, which comprised fewer than 800 subjects. Germline V lookup: CDR1 SQVTM, CDR2 ANQGSEA. V trimming: 6 bases; J trimming: 4 bases; junction bases outside the gene matches: 4. CDR3 size: 13 residues. General study points: Cytomegalovirus-associated status was assigned to about 170 TCR beta chains.

This sequence originates from a woman aged 18-29 years in good health and CMV-seronegative. The chain uses TRBV29-1 and TRBJ1-2, with 11 bases lining up with TRBD1. Sequenced input: PBMCs. CDR3 in amino acids: CSVDRGRGYGYTF. Here the CDR3 DNA reads TGCAGCGTGGACAGGGGGCGCGGCTATGGCTACACCTTC.